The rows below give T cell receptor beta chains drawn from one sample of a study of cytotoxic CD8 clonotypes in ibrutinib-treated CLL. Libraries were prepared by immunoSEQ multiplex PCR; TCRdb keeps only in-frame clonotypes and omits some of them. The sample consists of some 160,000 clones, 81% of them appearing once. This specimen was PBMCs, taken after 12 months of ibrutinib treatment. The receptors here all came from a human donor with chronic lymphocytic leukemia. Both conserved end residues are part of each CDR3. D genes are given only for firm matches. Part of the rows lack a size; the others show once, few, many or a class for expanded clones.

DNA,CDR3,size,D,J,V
TGTGCCAGCGGGGGGCCAGGCACAGATACGCAGTATTTT,CASGGPGTDTQYF,.,.,TRBJ2-3,TRBV9
TGTGCCAGCAGTGACCCAGCGGCGGCCTCCTACGAGCAGTACTTC,CASSDPAAASYEQYF,.,.,TRBJ2-7,TRBV6-1
TGTGCGACTGATAGGGGCGGAGAGGGTCAGCCCCAGCATTTT,CATDRGGEGQPQHF,.,.,TRBJ1-5,TRBV30
TGTGCCAGAAGCTTGGATGGCCTTCAGGGTGAAAAAGCCACTGAAGCTTTCTTT,CARSLDGLQGEKATEAFF,.,.,TRBJ1-1,TRBV5-3
TGTGCCAGCAGGGACAGGGGGCGTGAAAAACTGTTTTTT,CASRDRGREKLFF,few,TRBD1,TRBJ1-4,TRBV2
TGTGCCAGCAGTCCCCCTAGCACAGATACGCAGTATTTT,CASSPPSTDTQYF,.,.,TRBJ2-3,TRBV28
TGTGCCAGCAGCTTAGGGGCATACATTACCCAAGAGACCCAGTACTTC,CASSLGAYITQETQYF,.,.,TRBJ2-5,TRBV7-2
TGTGCCAGCAGCGAGGGACAGGGTTACACTGAAGCTTTCTTT,CASSEGQGYTEAFF,.,TRBD1,TRBJ1-1,TRBV7-8
TGTGCCAGCAGCCGCGGGACACCTAAGAAATACAATGAGCAGTTCTTC,CASSRGTPKKYNEQFF,.,.,TRBJ2-1,TRBV27
TGTGCCAGCAGTGGCCCTTCCGGGACAGGGGGTTTTCAGCCCCAGCATTTT,CASSGPSGTGGFQPQHF,.,TRBD1,TRBJ1-5,TRBV28
TGTGCCAGCAGCCAAGTAAAGGCGGGAAGTAGCAACACCGGGGAGCTGTTTTTT,CASSQVKAGSSNTGELFF,.,.,TRBJ2-2,TRBV4-2
TGTGCCAGCAGCTCCCTTTGGGCCGGGAACACTGAAGCTTTCTTT,CASSSLWAGNTEAFF,.,.,TRBJ1-1,TRBV7-8
TGTGCCAGCAGTCTAGACTCAGGTTCGAAGCCCCAGCATTTT,CASSLDSGSKPQHF,few,.,TRBJ1-5,TRBV27
TGTGCCAGCAGTTACGCCGAGACAAGCGAGCAGTACTTC,CASSYAETSEQYF,.,.,TRBJ2-7,TRBV6-5